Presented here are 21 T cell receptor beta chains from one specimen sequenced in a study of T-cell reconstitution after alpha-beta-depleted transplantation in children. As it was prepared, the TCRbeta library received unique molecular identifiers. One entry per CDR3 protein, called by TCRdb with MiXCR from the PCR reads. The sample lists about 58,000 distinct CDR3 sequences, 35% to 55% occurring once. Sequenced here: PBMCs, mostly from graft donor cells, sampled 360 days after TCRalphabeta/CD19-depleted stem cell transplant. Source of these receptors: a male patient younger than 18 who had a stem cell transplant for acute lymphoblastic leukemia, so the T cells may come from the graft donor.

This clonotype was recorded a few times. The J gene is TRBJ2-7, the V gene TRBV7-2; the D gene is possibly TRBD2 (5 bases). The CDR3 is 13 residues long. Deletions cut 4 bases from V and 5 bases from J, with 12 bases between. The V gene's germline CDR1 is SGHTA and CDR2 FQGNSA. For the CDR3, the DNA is TGTGCCAGCAGCTACGGACGGCGGGACGAGCAGTACTTC. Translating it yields CASSYGRRDEQYF.

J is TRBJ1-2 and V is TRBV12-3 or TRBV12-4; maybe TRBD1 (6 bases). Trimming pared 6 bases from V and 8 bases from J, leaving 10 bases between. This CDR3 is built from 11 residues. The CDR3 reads CASRGAGGYTF. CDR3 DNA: TGTGCCAGCAGGGGGGCAGGGGGCTACACCTTC.

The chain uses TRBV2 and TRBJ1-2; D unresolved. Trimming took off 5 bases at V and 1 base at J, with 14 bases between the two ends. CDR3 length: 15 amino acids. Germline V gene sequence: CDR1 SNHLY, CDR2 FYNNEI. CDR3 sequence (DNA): TGTGCCAGCAGTCCCCCCGCGTCCGTTAACTATGGCTACACCTTC. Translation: CASSPPASVNYGYTF.

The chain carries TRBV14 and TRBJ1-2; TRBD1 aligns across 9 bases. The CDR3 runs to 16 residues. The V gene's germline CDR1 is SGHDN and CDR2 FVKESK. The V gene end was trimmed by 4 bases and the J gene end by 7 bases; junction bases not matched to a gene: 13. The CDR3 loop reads CASSRPRGDRGVGYTF. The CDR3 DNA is TGTGCCAGCAGCCGACCGAGAGGAGACAGGGGGGTTGGCTACACCTTC.

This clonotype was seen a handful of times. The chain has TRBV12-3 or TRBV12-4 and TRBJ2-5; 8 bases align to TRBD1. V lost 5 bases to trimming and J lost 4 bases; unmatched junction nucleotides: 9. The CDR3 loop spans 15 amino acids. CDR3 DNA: TGTGCCAGCAGTCCTTGGACAGGGAGCGGAGAGACCCAGTACTTC. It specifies CASSPWTGSGETQYF.

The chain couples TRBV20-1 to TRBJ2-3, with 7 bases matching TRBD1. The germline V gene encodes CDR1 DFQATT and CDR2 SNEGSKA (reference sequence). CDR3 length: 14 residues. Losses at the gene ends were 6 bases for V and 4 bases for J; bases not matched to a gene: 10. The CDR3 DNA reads TGCAGTGCACGTAACAGGGGTAGAGCAGATACGCAGTATTTT. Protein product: CSARNRGRADTQYF.

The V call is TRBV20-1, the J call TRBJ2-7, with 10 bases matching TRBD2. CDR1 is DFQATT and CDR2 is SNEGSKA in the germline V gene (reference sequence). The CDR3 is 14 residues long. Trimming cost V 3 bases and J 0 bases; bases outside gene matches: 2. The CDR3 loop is CSARTSGSSYEQYF. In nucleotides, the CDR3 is TGCAGTGCTAGGACTAGCGGGTCCTCCTACGAGCAGTACTTC.

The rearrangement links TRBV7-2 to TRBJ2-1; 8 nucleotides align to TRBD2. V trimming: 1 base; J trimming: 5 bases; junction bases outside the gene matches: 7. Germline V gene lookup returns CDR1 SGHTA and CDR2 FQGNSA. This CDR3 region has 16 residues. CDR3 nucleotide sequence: TGTGCCAGCAGCTTAGTGTTGCGGGGGGTCAACAATGAGCAGTTCTTC. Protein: CASSLVLRGVNNEQFF.

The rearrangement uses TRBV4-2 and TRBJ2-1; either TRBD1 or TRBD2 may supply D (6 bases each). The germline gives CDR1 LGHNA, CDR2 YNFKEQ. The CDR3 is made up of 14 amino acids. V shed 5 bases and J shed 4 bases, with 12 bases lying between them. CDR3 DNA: TGTGCCAGCAGCTCAAGAGGGGGGTACAATGAGCAGTTCTTC. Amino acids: CASSSRGGYNEQFF.

The CDR3 region has the DNA TGCAGTGCTAGAAATGTCCAGCGGCTGAACACCGGGGAGCTGTTTTTT. It translates to CSARNVQRLNTGELFF. The J gene is TRBJ2-2, the V gene TRBV20-1, with D possibly being TRBD2 (5 bases). Trimming stripped 2 bases from V and 1 base from J, with 14 bases between. CDR3 length: 16 residues. Germline-derived CDR1 and CDR2 are DFQATT and SNEGSKA (reference sequence).

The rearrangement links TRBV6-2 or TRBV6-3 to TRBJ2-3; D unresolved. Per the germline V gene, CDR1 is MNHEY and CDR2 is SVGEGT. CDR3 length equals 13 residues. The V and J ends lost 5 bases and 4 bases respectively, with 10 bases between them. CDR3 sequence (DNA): TGTGCCAGCAGTCCCGACCGGGCAGATACGCAGTATTTT. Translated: CASSPDRADTQYF.

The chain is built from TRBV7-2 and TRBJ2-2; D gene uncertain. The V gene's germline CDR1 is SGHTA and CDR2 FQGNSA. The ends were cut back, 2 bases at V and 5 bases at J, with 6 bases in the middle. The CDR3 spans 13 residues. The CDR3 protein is CASSLKVTGELFF. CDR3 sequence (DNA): TGTGCCAGCAGCTTAAAAGTGACCGGGGAGCTGTTTTTT. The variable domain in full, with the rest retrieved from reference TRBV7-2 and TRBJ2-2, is GAGVSQSPSNKVTEKGKDVELRCDPISGHTALYWYRQSLGQGLEFLIYFQGNSAPDKSGLPSDRFSAERTGGSVSTLTIQRTQQEDSAVYLCASSLKVTGELFFGEGSRLTVL.

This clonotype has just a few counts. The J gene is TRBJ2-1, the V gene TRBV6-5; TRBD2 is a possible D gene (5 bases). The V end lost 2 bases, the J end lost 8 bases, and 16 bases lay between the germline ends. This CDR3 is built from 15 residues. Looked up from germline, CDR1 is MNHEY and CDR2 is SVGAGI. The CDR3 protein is CASSYRGLPGDEQFF. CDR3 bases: TGTGCCAGCAGTTACCGTGGCCTACCCGGGGATGAGCAGTTCTTC.

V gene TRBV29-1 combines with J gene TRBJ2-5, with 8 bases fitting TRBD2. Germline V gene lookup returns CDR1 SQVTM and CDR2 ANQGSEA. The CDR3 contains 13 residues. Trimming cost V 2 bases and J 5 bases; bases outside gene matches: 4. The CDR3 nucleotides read TGCAGCGTTGAACGACGACTAGCGGAGACCCAGTACTTC. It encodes CSVERRLAETQYF.

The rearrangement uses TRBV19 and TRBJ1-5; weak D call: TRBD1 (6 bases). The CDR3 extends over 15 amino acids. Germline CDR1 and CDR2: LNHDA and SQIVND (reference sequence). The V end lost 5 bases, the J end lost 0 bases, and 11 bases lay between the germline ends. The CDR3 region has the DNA TGTGCCAGTAGTGTACAGGGCGCTAGCAATCAGCCCCAGCATTTT. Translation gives CASSVQGASNQPQHF.

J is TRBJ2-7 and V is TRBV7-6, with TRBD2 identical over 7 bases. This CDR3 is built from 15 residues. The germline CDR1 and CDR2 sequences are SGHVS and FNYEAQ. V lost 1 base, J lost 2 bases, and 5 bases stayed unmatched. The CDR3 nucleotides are TGTGCCAGCAGCTTAGAACTAGCGAGGACCTACGAGCAGTACTTC. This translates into CASSLELARTYEQYF.

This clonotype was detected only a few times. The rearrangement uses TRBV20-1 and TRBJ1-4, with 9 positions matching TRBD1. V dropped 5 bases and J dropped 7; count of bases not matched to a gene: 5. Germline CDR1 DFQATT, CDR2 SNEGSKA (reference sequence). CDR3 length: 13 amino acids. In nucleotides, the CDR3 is TGCAGTGCTGAAGACAGGGGGAGTGAAAAACTGTTTTTT. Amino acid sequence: CSAEDRGSEKLFF.

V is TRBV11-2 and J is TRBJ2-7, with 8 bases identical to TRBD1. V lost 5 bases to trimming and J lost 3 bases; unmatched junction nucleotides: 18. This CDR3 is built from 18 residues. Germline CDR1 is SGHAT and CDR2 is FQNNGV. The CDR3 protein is CASSVLGGQGFRYYEQYF. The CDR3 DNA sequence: TGTGCCAGCAGCGTTTTGGGAGGACAGGGTTTCAGATACTACGAGCAGTACTTC.

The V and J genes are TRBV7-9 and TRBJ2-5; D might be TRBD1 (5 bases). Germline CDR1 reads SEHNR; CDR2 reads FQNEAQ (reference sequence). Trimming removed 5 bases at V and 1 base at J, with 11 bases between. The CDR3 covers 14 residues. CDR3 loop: CASSPDTFQETQYF. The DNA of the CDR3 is TGTGCCAGCAGCCCGGACACTTTCCAAGAGACCCAGTACTTC.

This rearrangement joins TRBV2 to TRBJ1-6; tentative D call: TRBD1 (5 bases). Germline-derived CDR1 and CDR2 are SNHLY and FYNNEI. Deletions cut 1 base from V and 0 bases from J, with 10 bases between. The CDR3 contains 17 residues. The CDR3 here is CASSEVWGPSYNSPLHF. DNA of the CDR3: TGTGCCAGCAGTGAAGTCTGGGGCCCCTCCTATAATTCACCCCTCCACTTT.

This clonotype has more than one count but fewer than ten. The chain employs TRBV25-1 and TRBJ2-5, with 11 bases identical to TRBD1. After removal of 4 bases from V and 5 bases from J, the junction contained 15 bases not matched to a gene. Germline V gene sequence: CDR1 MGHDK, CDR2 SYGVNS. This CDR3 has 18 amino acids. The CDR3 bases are TGTGCCAGCAGTGCCCTTCCCCCCGGGACAGGGGGGTGGGAGACCCAGTACTTC. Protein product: CASSALPPGTGGWETQYF.